Described below is a single T cell receptor (beta chain) sequence and its context. The antigen it recognizes is unknown. Base qualities were left out, and no much larger clone turns up one base away. The cohort was made up of 500 to 800 healthy bone marrow donors. All cohort members were sampled while nominally healthy, although unrecorded immune exposures were likely present. The donor was CMV seronegative and belonged to the group of several hundred seronegative cohort members. A peripheral blood sample was collected from each donor, and TCR beta sequencing was performed on peripheral blood mononuclear cells. Genomic DNA was extracted from the blood cell samples with the Qiagen DNeasy Blood Extraction Kit. These data come from a study of cytomegalovirus exposure and HLA in healthy donors (dated by TCRdb to 2016 to 2017). Study-wide context: According to an earlier analysis of 450 to 650 of the donors, about 179 million T cells yielded approximately 120 million unique TCR beta sequences and around 300 Gb of sequence data. The number of donors typed differed by locus, with 629-630 for A, B, C, DRB1 and DQB1, around 520 for DQA1, over 600 for DPA1, and some 440 for DPB1. Along with the approximately 670-subject first cohort, a separate validation cohort of around 110 different subjects was used. Four to six DR-DQ haplotypes were handled as single units for association and clustering, since linkage in the cohort was strong. The T cell repertoires of 666 subjects were profiled by immunosequencing and related to cytomegalovirus serostatus. High-throughput TCR immunosequencing, statistical association of individual TCRs with disease status, and machine learning were combined to predict cytomegalovirus infection status. All discovery cohort repertoires had been generated using a single sequencing platform. Donor age, sex, ethnicity and CMV serostatus were collected together with the repertoire data. The study aimed to test whether cataloging public T cell receptors could reveal signatures of past pathogen exposure. An early release covering approximately 600 HLA-typed donors comprised around 300 gigabases of sequencing data and roughly 86 million unique TCR sequences. Class I and class II HLA loci were covered by the typing at four-digit resolution. On average, roughly 250,000 unique TCR beta nucleotide sequences were sequenced per donor among a few hundred genotyped donors of the cohort, with about 19% of those sequences being non-productive. Of the approximately 400 genotyped donors, less than 85% were placed in the genetic ancestry cluster associated with self-reported Caucasian donors. A later analysis re-examined previously published TCR beta repertoires from hundreds of donors and added high-resolution HLA genotyping to investigate patterns of TCR occurrence. To decide whether each TCR beta V gene segment behaved as functional or pseudogenic, an earlier analysis of some 600 of the donors relied on high-throughput TCR beta sequencing. In the later analysis, no new phenotypic data were used to find candidate immune exposures; instead, reliance was placed on TCR beta sequences and their occurrence across donors. Genome-wide SNP genotypes for about three fifths of the roughly 670 donors were used in a later genetic analysis, which treated that subset as a discovery cohort. Paper-wide results and their limitations: Sequencing depth was assumed to be roughly uniform across donors in the presence/absence analyses, though that assumption may not hold. In a later genetic analysis, fewer N-insertions in productive TCRs were reported among donors in an Asian-associated ancestry cluster than the roughly 700-donor mean. When HLA alleles, especially DR and DQ, strongly co-occurred, TCR associations were difficult to assign to individual alleles. Some IMGT-functional V segments, including TRBV6-2 and TRBV6-3, could not be told apart with the 87-base-pair reads, so those segments were excluded. At a false discovery rate of 0.05, a later analysis linked around 17,000 TCR beta sequences to specific HLA alleles. A total of 150 to 200 TCR beta chains were listed by the study as associated with cytomegalovirus. The authors suggested that the approach could potentially be generalized to other disease states and immunological phenotypes. Immune exposure information for the cohort was limited to CMV serostatus. According to a later analysis, parvovirus B19, influenza, CMV and Epstein-Barr virus appeared linked to several top co-occurrence clusters. A further reported finding was that TCR beta sequences accurately predicted the HLA-A and HLA-B alleles for most subjects in the first cohort. Most TCR sequences were observed very rarely across donors, whereas some public TCRs were present in many individuals. In an earlier analysis of 587 of the donors, most TCR beta V segments appeared in productive rearrangements about 87% or about 30% of the time, broadly matching IMGT annotations. The earlier analysis of fewer than 750 of the donors excluded 15 to 20 rarely observed V segments, including chromosome 9 orphons, because counts were too low. A cluster of highly shared sequence variants was judged likely to be a technical artifact of the sequencing pipeline. Because some donors lacked HLA typing at each locus, the association tests relied only on the typed subset. In vitro tests confirmed that three of the cytomegalovirus-associated TCR beta chains recognize cytomegalovirus antigens. A later analysis found that TCR association rates varied across HLA loci, with DRB1 alleles showing the most associated TCRs and HLA-C alleles the fewest. This cohort had only TCR beta chains sequenced, and the lack of alpha or paired-chain data limited which features could be detected. In a later genetic analysis, a missense DCLRE1C variant was associated with V-gene and J-gene trimming of TCR beta chains, and the association was replicated in an independent cohort. In a later analysis, HLA-associated TCR beta chains showed more clonal expansion and lower generation probabilities than non-associated chains that were equally common. Linkage disequilibrium might explain the correlated functional status among segregating V segments, but an unknown experimental factor could not be excluded. In a later analysis, most CMV-associated TCR beta chains were found to appear HLA-restricted, with HLA associations seemingly driven largely by CMV exposure. The classifier was reported to diagnose cytomegalovirus status with high specificity and sensitivity in both the original cohort and the validation cohort.

The CDR3 starts with the cysteine, ends with the phenylalanine, and has 16 residues. The CDR3 DNA has 48 bases and is translated from base 1. V trim: 2 bases; J trim: 2 bases; unmatched bases: 8. CDR1 SGHTA and CDR2 FQGNSA are derived from the germline V gene. The protocol used for the library was the immunoSEQ multiplex PCR assay. For the multiplex PCR, a mixture combining 60 forward primers for TCR Vbeta segments and 13 reverse primers for TCR Jbeta segments was used. Amplification of the CDR3 region of rearranged TCR beta genes was performed with a multiplex PCR assay on genomic DNA. Amplified TCR beta libraries were sequenced as 87-base-pair reads on the Illumina HiSeq System. The authors' analysis ran thus. A later analysis tallied 70 million to 100 million unique TCR beta chains across the 666 repertoires, and some 10 million of those chains were shared by two or more donors. A nearest-neighbor algorithm error-corrected the raw reads and collapsed the reads into unique sequences, merging closely related sequences to remove PCR and sequencing errors. V, D and J gene segments were assigned by aligning CDR3 sequences to IMGT reference sequences. Each retained sequence needed at least a six-nucleotide match to both a V gene segment and a J gene segment. Rearrangements were classified as productive when the CDR3 lacked stop codons and remained in frame with V and J, and all other rearrangements were classified as non-productive. Following IMGT convention, CDR3 was defined as the stretch from the second conserved V-encoded cysteine up to the conserved J-encoded phenylalanine. The earlier analysis of about 640 of the donors excluded any sequence lacking an unambiguous match to a single V gene segment. In an earlier analysis of around 590 of the donors, a V segment was called functional when productive rearrangements were above 56.7%, and segregating when the standard deviation between donors exceeded 5%. A statistical classification framework was built for diagnosing cytomegalovirus status from the catalog of TCR beta chain sequences. In a later analysis, TCR nucleotide sequences were compared against IMGT/GENE-DB human TR gene sequences so that V and J genes could be assigned. The TCRdist pipeline was used in a later analysis to assign CDR3 sequences and most-parsimonious VDJ recombination scenarios. A later analysis defined each TCR beta chain by its CDR3 amino acid sequence plus V-gene family, and excluded reads lacking a unique V-gene family. To address suspected cross-contamination and a sequencing artifact, a later analysis removed several hundred highly shared, low-generation-probability nucleotide sequences. In a later analysis, a clonal expansion index for each public chain was calculated from normalized within-repertoire ranks of inferred template counts. In a later analysis, generation probabilities were computed with a VDJ recombination model fitted to out-of-frame rearrangements, and the resulting probabilities were checked against IGoR. In a later analysis, hypergeometric tests were used to score TCR-TCR, TCR-HLA and TCR-CMV co-occurrence, with a repertoire-size bias correction applied to TCR pairs. False discovery rates were estimated in a later analysis by permuting HLA or CMV assignments 20 times. In a later analysis, co-occurring TCRs were grouped using DBSCAN, with TCRdist sequence similarity added in when clustering inside HLA-allele-positive subsets. Repertoires with fewer than 30,000 or more than 120,000 public chains were left out of co-occurrence clustering, as were four to six repertoires with anomalous nucleotide sharing. TCRdb stores this immuneACCESS table with in-frame sequences only. Part of the clones is absent; in the studies checked, under half of the shortfall reflects unresolved V genes, and no reason is known for the rest. For V, J and clone size, that table is used; D and trimming come from the DNA. This sample gives under 200,000 clones in total; roughly 82% of them show up just once. The ten largest clonotypes hold 0.5% to 0.55% of the sample.

The rearranged chain carries TRBV7-2 and TRBJ2-7, with 8 central nucleotides matching TRBD2. The TCR was taken from a woman aged 45-60 years in good health and CMV-seronegative. Source material: PBMCs. The bases read TGTGCCAGCAGCTTACATTATGCGGGAGGTACCTACGAGCAGTACTTC. Its coded protein is CASSLHYAGGTYEQYF.